Below, 13 T cell receptor beta chains from the same sample are listed, as sequenced in a study of T cell responses to AZD1222 COVID-19 vaccine. The protocol was immunoSEQ multiplex PCR, while the TCRdb copy is restricted to in-frame clones and leaves out a portion. The profile shows about 170,000 clones, more than 90% of them singletons. Sequences were derived from peripheral blood, sampled on day 0 of AZD1222 vaccination. The receptors originated from an adult in good health.

This clone was observed a single time. This chain connects TRBV18 to TRBJ1-5; tentatively, D is TRBD1 (5 bases). Trimming removed 2 bases at V and 4 bases at J, with 9 bases between. The CDR3 runs to 14 residues. The germline V gene has CDR1 KGHSH and CDR2 LQKENI. Here the CDR3 reads CASSPVGTNQPQHF. In nucleotides, the CDR3 is TGTGCCAGCTCACCAGTAGGGACGAATCAGCCCCAGCATTTT. Complete variable domain (other parts from reference TRBV18 and TRBJ1-5): NAGVMQNPRHLVRRRGQEARLRCSPMKGHSHVYWYRQLPEEGLKFMVYLQKENIIDESGMPKERFSAEFPKEGPSILRIQQVVRGDSAAYFCASSPVGTNQPQHFGDGTRLSIL.

The rearrangement links TRBV20-1 to TRBJ1-2; D is unclear. Germline lookup yields CDR1 DFQATT and CDR2 SNEGSKA (reference sequence). The CDR3 runs 15 residues. Trimming stripped 3 bases from V and 8 bases from J, with 22 bases between. CDR3 amino acids: CSASHAGRTVRGYTF. The CDR3 region has the DNA TGCAGTGCTAGTCACGCCGGTAGGACCGTGCGCGGCTACACCTTC.

V usage is TRBV29-1 and J usage is TRBJ2-2; D is tentatively TRBD1 or TRBD2 (5 bases each). This CDR3 region has 14 residues. V lost 5 bases to trimming and J lost 3 bases, with 13 bases between them. The germline V gene encodes CDR1 SQVTM and CDR2 ANQGSEA. CDR3 bases: TGCAGCGTTTGGAGCAGGGAGCACACCGGGGAGCTGTTTTTT. This encodes CSVWSREHTGELFF.

The rearrangement uses TRBV5-1 and TRBJ2-1; 11 nucleotides match TRBD2. The CDR3 runs to 15 residues. Germline V gives CDR1 SGHRS, CDR2 YFSETQ. The junction had 4 bases not matched to a gene; V was cut back by 4 bases and J by 4 bases. CDR3: CASSPGTSGYNEQFF. The CDR3, as DNA: TGCGCCAGCAGCCCCGGGACTAGCGGATACAATGAGCAGTTCTTC.

This clone showed up just once. The V gene is TRBV7-8, the J gene TRBJ2-1; TRBD2 matches at 15 bases. The germline V gene encodes CDR1 SGHVS and CDR2 FQNEAQ. With V trimmed by 5 bases and J by 8 bases, 4 bases remained unmatched. The CDR3 length is 15 residues. The CDR3 DNA is TGTGCCAGCAGCCCCGGACTAGCGGGAGGGTATGAGCAGTTCTTC. It codes for CASSPGLAGGYEQFF. Full variable domain (outside the CDR3, taken from reference TRBV7-8 and TRBJ2-1): GAGVSQSPRYKVAKRGQDVALRCDPISGHVSLFWYQQALGQGPEFLTYFQNEAQLDKSGLPSDRFFAERPEGSVSTLKIQRTQQEDSAVYLCASSPGLAGGYEQFFGPGTRLTVL.

Only one count was recorded for this clone. V is TRBV10-3 and J is TRBJ1-1; D is uncertain. Germline CDR1 and CDR2: ENHRY and SYGVKD. The V end lost 2 bases, the J end lost 4 bases, and 11 bases lay between the germline ends. The CDR3 is 14 amino acids. CDR3 residues: CAISEGSPGTEAFF. As DNA, the CDR3 is TGTGCCATCAGTGAGGGCAGTCCGGGCACTGAAGCTTTCTTT.

The J gene is TRBJ2-3, the V gene TRBV28; 7 positions agree with TRBD2. The CDR3 covers 15 residues. V was pared by 3 bases and J by 0 bases, with 3 bases of the junction left unmatched. Germline CDR1 and CDR2: MDHEN and SYDVKM. CDR3 DNA: TGTGCCAGCAGTTTCAGTAGCGGGAGCACAGATACGCAGTATTTT. It codes for CASSFSSGSTDTQYF.

The chain has TRBV6-1 and TRBJ2-7; 10 bases map to TRBD2. The CDR3 runs to 16 residues. Germline-derived CDR1 and CDR2 are MNHNS and SASEGT. The J segment lost 3 bases and the V segment lost 4 bases, leaving 9 bases of the junction unmatched. The CDR3 coding sequence is TGTGCCAGCAGTGCCTCTACTAGCGGGGCGTTCTACGAGCAGTACTTC. Its protein product is CASSASTSGAFYEQYF.

This clone was counted once. This chain uses TRBV5-1 with TRBJ2-7; 14 bases align to TRBD2. CDR1 and CDR2 from the germline V gene are SGHRS and YFSETQ. V was clipped by 0 bases and J by 7 bases; unmatched bases: 3. This CDR3 spans 15 amino acids. CDR3 coding DNA: TGCGCCAGCAGCTTGGGACTAGCGGGAGGGCAGGAGCAGTACTTC. Protein product: CASSLGLAGGQEQYF.

The CDR3 is CAFPLAGEVLNTGELFF. DNA for the CDR3: TGTGCCTTTCCACTAGCGGGAGAAGTATTGAACACCGGGGAGCTGTTTTTT. The genes are TRBV30 and TRBJ2-2, with TRBD2 matching over 11 bases. Germline V CDR1 and CDR2: GTSNPN, SVGIG (reference sequence). V was pared by 7 bases and J by 1 base, with 11 bases of the junction left unmatched. The CDR3 has 17 amino acids. The entire variable domain, with the rest obtained from reference TRBV30 and TRBJ2-2, is as follows: SQTIHQWPATLVQPVGSPLSLECTVEGTSNPNLYWYRQAAGRGLQLLFYSVGIGQISSEVPQNLSASRPQDRQFILSSKKLLLSDSGFYLCAFPLAGEVLNTGELFFGEGSRLTVL.

The chain uses TRBV5-1 and TRBJ1-1, with D unresolved. CDR1 SGHRS and CDR2 YFSETQ come from the germline V gene. This CDR3 is 15 amino acids long. The V gene lost 4 bases and the J gene lost 3 bases, with 16 bases spanning the gap. The CDR3 loop reads CASSPIGSGDTEAFF. The CDR3 region has the DNA TGCGCCAGCAGCCCCATCGGGAGTGGGGACACTGAAGCTTTCTTT. The variable domain in full, with the rest retrieved from reference TRBV5-1 and TRBJ1-1, is KAGVTQTPRYLIKTRGQQVTLSCSPISGHRSVSWYQQTPGQGLQFLFEYFSETQRNKGNFPGRFSGRQFSNSRSEMNVSTLELGDSALYLCASSPIGSGDTEAFFGQGTRLTVV.

This chain links TRBV7-2 with TRBJ2-7; TRBD1 aligns across 7 bases. Germline V lookup: CDR1 SGHTA, CDR2 FQGNSA. The V gene end was trimmed by 5 bases and the J gene end by 1 base; junction bases not matched to a gene: 11. The CDR3 is made up of 16 amino acids. CDR3 protein: CASSPREGALSYEQYF. CDR3 in DNA: TGTGCCAGCAGCCCCCGAGAGGGGGCGCTTTCCTACGAGCAGTACTTC.

The DNA of the CDR3 is TGTGCCTGGAGTGTAAGGGACTACGGGTACAATGAGCAGTTCTTC. Amino acids: CAWSVRDYGYNEQFF. The rearrangement uses TRBV30 and TRBJ2-1; 7 nucleotides line up with TRBD2. The CDR3 consists of 15 residues. Trimming at V came to 0 bases and at J to 4 bases, leaving 6 bases not matched to a gene. Germline loops: CDR1 GTSNPN, CDR2 SVGIG (reference sequence).